The text below deals with one T cell receptor (beta chain). Its specificity is not known. This record comes from a study of CD8 T cells in ankylosing spondylitis. Regarding the study as a whole: One TCR beta motif, made up of 7 or 8 highly homologous variants, appeared characteristic of ankylosing spondylitis blood.

TCRdb itself ran the 5' RACE reads through MiXCR, one entry per CDR3 protein. Of hundreds of thousands of distinct CDR3 sequences listed, roughly 25% are singletons. The CDR3 has 12 residues. The germline CDR1 and CDR2 sequences are DFQATT and SNEGSKA (reference sequence). V shed 6 bases and J shed 2 bases, with 10 bases lying between them. The sequence was obtained from a male donor with ankylosing spondylitis. Material: blood, either unsorted or a sorted T cell fraction (not recorded which). The chain is built from TRBV20-1 and TRBJ1-1; D not resolved. The chain's CDR3 is CSASPRNTEAFF. The CDR3 bases are TGCAGTGCCTCCCCTAGAAACACTGAAGCTTTCTTT.